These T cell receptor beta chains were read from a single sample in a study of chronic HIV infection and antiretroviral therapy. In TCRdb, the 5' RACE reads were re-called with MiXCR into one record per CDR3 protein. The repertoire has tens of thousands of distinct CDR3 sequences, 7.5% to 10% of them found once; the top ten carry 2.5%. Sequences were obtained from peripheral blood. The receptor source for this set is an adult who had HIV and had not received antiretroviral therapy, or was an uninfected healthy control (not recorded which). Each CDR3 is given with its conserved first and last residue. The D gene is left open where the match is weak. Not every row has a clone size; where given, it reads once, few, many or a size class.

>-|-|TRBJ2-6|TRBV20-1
TGCAGTGCTAGAGTGAGCTCTGGGGCCAACGTCCTGACTTTC
CSARVSSGANVLTF
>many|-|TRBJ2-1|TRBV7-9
TGTGCCAGCAGCTCCCCTCGGGGGCTCTACAATGAGCAGTTCTTC
CASSSPRGLYNEQFF
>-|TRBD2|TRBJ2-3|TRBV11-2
TGTGAAAGAAGAGGATGGAATAGCGGGAGCACAGATACGCAGTATTTT
CERRGWNSGSTDTQYF
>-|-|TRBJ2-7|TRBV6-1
TGTGCCAGCGCCCAGCGGTTCTCCTACGAGCAGTACTTC
CASAQRFSYEQYF
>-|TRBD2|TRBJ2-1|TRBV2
TGTGCCAGCAGGATTACTAGCGGCAATGAGCAGTTCTTC
CASRITSGNEQFF
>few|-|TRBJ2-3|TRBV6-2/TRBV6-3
TGTGCCAGCAGCCTGGACGTAGGCACAGATACGCAGTATTTT
CASSLDVGTDTQYF
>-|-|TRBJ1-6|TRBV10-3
TGTGCCATCAGGGGGTTTTCTAATTCACCCCTCCACTTT
CAIRGFSNSPLHF
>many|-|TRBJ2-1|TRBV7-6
TGTGCCAGCAGCTTAGCCCTAGCCACGTGGGATGAGCAGTTCTTC
CASSLALATWDEQFF
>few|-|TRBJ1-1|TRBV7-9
TGTGCCAGCAGCTTAGAGCTAGGCAACACTGAAGCTTTCTTT
CASSLELGNTEAFF
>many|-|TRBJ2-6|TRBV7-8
TGTGCCAGCAGCTTCTACAGGGACCTTCCTCTCTCTGGGGCCAACGTCCTGACTTTC
CASSFYRDLPLSGANVLTF
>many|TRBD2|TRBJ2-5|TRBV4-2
TGTGCCAGCAGCCAAGATCTAGCGGGGGGGCCCGAGACCCAGTACTTC
CASSQDLAGGPETQYF
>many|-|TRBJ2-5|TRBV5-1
TGCGCCAGCAGCTTTGGTGAGACCCAGTACTTC
CASSFGETQYF
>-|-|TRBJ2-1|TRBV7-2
TGTGCCAGCAGCCCTGGGGGGCCGTGGGACAATGAGCAGTTCTTC
CASSPGGPWDNEQFF
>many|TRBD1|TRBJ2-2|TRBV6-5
TGTGCCAGCAAGAACAGGGGCCAACTGAACACCGGGGAGCTGTTTTTT
CASKNRGQLNTGELFF
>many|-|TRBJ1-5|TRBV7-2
TGTGCCAGCAGCTTCTATCAAGAGGATCAGCCCCAGCATTTT
CASSFYQEDQPQHF
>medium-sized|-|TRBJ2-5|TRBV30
TGTGCCTGGAGTGGGCCAGAGACCCAGTACTTC
CAWSGPETQYF
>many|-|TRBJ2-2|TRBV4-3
TGCGCCAGCAGCCTCGGGTATCCGAACACCGGGGAGCTGTTTTTT
CASSLGYPNTGELFF
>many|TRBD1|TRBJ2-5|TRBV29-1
TGCAGCGTTCGGACAGGGATGGAGACCCAGTACTTC
CSVRTGMETQYF
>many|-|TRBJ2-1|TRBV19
TGTGCCAGTAGTAAAAGGGGGAATGAGCAGTTCTTC
CASSKRGNEQFF
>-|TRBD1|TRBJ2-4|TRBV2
TGTGCCAGCAGTACCGGACAGGGGGAAAACATTCAGTACTTC
CASSTGQGENIQYF
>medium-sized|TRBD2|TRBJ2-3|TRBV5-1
TGCGCCAGCAGCTCCCGGACTAGCGGGCCCTACACAGATACGCAGTATTTT
CASSSRTSGPYTDTQYF
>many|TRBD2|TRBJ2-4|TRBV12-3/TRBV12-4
TGTGCCAGCAGGATCGGACTAGCGGAAAACATTCAGTACTTC
CASRIGLAENIQYF
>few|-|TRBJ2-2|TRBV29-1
TGCAGCGTTGAAGGTCGGGGAGGAAACACCGGGGAGCTGTTTTTT
CSVEGRGGNTGELFF
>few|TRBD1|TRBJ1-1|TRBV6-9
TGTGCCAGCAGATCCGGACAGGGAAGGACTGAAGCTTTCTTT
CASRSGQGRTEAFF
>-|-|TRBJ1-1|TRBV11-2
TGTGCCAGCAGGAGGGAAGGCACTGAAGCTTTCTTT
CASRREGTEAFF
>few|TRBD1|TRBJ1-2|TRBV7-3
TGTGCCAGCAGCTTTAGACAGGGGGATGGCTACACCTTC
CASSFRQGDGYTF
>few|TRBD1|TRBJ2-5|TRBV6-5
TGTGCCAGCGGGGGGACAGGGGCCCTTCAAGAGACCCAGTACTTC
CASGGTGALQETQYF
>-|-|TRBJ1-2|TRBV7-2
TGTGCCAGCAGCTCATCGACACCGCTGGGCTACACCTTC
CASSSSTPLGYTF
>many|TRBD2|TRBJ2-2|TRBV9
TGTGCCAGCAGCGTAATGTCTAGCGGGGGAGGAAACACCGGGGAGCTGTTTTTT
CASSVMSSGGGNTGELFF
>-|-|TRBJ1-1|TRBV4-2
TGTGCCAGCAGGGACCGGGATTCTCCTGAAGCTTTCTTT
CASRDRDSPEAFF
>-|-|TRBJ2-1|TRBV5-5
TGTGCCAGCAGCTTGGTTGGGGATACCTACAATGAGCAGTTCTTC
CASSLVGDTYNEQFF
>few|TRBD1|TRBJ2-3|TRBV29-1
TGCAGCGTCTCCTGGGGGATAGACAGGGGAGCAGATACGCAGTATTTT
CSVSWGIDRGADTQYF
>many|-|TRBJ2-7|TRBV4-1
TGCGCCAGCAGCCGAGGGGACCCCTACGAGCAGTACTTC
CASSRGDPYEQYF
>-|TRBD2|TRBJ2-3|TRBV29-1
TGCAGCGTTCCCGGGACTAGCGCCCGGCGCACAGATACGCAGTATTTT
CSVPGTSARRTDTQYF
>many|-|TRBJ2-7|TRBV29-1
TGCAGCGTGTCCGGGAGTCTTGGCGAGCAGTACTTC
CSVSGSLGEQYF
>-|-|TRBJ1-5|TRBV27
TGTGCCAGCAGTTCCGCCGGGACACATCAGCCCCAGCATTTT
CASSSAGTHQPQHF
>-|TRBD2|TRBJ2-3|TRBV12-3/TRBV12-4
TGTGCCAGCACCAAGGGGGGTAGCGGGAGTTGGGATACGCAGTATTTT
CASTKGGSGSWDTQYF
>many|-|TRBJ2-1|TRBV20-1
TGCAGTGCTGGACTACCCATTAGTAGCTCCTACAATGAGCAGTTCTTC
CSAGLPISSSYNEQFF
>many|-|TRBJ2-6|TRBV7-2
TGTGCCAGCAGCTTACAGTCGTCTGGGGCCAACGTCCTGACTTTC
CASSLQSSGANVLTF
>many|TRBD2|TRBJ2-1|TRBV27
TGTGCCAGCACCCCTGGGACTAGCGGGTGGAATGAGCAGTTCTTC
CASTPGTSGWNEQFF
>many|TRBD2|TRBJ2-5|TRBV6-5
TGTGCCAGCAAAAAGGGACTAGCGGGAGGAGAGACCCAGTACTTC
CASKKGLAGGETQYF